The 19 T cell receptor beta chains below all came from one sample that was sequenced in a study of identical twins. A single record per CDR3 protein comes from TCRdb applying MiXCR to the 5' RACE reads. The profile covers roughly 750,000 distinct CDR3 sequences, with around 20% appearing a single time and 4.3% taken by the ten largest. The same sample was also studied in work on T cells expressing NK-cell markers.

Sequencing was carried out using PBMCs. These receptors originate from a woman aged 18-29 years in good health.

This clonotype turned up a few times. The rearrangement joins TRBV20-1 to TRBJ2-3; TRBD2 matches 7 bases. CDR3 length: 14 residues. The germline gives CDR1 DFQATT, CDR2 SNEGSKA (reference sequence). V shed 5 bases and J 1 base; nucleotides not matched to a gene: 6. The CDR3 here is CSALSGLGTDTQYF. The CDR3 nucleotides read TGCAGTGCTCTCTCCGGACTAGGCACAGATACGCAGTATTTT.

This clonotype has more than one count but fewer than ten. The chain uses TRBV7-9 and TRBJ1-1; D call uncertain. Germline V gene lookup returns CDR1 SEHNR and CDR2 FQNEAQ (reference sequence). Trimming left V 3 bases short and J 1 base short, with 9 bases between. The CDR3 contains 14 residues. This CDR3 is CASSFGRRNTEAFF. The CDR3 bases are TGTGCCAGCAGCTTCGGTAGGCGGAACACTGAAGCTTTCTTT.

The V call is TRBV29-1, the J call TRBJ2-1; D may be TRBD1 or TRBD2 (6 bases each). From germline, CDR1 is SQVTM and CDR2 ANQGSEA. This CDR3 is 13 amino acids long. The ends were cut back, 0 bases at V and 12 bases at J, with 15 bases in the middle. The CDR3 is CSVEDLGGRVQFF. For the CDR3, the DNA is TGCAGCGTTGAAGATCTGGGGGGCAGGGTGCAGTTCTTC.

The gene calls are TRBV3-1 and TRBJ2-7; no definite D call. The V gene's germline CDR1 is LGHDT and CDR2 YNNKEL (reference sequence). V lost 1 base, J lost 0 bases, and 7 bases lay in between. There are 14 residues in the CDR3. The CDR3 DNA reads as TGTGCCAGCAGCCAAGCCGGGCCCTCCTACGAGCAGTACTTC. This encodes CASSQAGPSYEQYF.

The rearrangement links TRBV5-1 to TRBJ2-3, with a possible D match to TRBD2 (5 bases). V dropped 3 bases and J dropped 1 base, with 21 bases sitting between them. The germline V gene has CDR1 SGHRS and CDR2 YFSETQ. The CDR3 is 18 residues long. The DNA of the CDR3 is TGCGCCAGCAGCTCGGGGAATAAGATGGCGTCTGGCACAGATACGCAGTATTTT. This encodes CASSSGNKMASGTDTQYF. Combining the CDR3 with reference TRBV5-1 and TRBJ2-3 gives the whole variable domain KAGVTQTPRYLIKTRGQQVTLSCSPISGHRSVSWYQQTPGQGLQFLFEYFSETQRNKGNFPGRFSGRQFSNSRSEMNVSTLELGDSALYLCASSSGNKMASGTDTQYFGPGTRLTVL.

This clonotype turned up a few times. The genes are TRBV7-2 and TRBJ2-1, with TRBD1 matching over 9 bases. J lost 10 bases, V lost 5 bases, and 6 bases had no gene match. This CDR3 has 13 residues. Germline CDR1 reads SGHTA; CDR2 reads FQGNSA. CDR3 coding DNA: TGTGCCAGCAGCACACAGGGGGCGGCCGAGCAGTTCTTC. Translating gives CASSTQGAAEQFF.

The chain recombines TRBV20-1 with TRBJ1-1; D not resolved. V was cut by 6 bases and J by 1 base, with 9 bases left in between. This CDR3 is built from 12 residues. Germline lookup yields CDR1 DFQATT and CDR2 SNEGSKA (reference sequence). DNA of the CDR3: TGCAGTGCCGACCCCAGGAACACTGAAGCTTTCTTT. It yields the protein CSADPRNTEAFF.

The V gene is TRBV4-3, the J gene TRBJ2-7; D not certain. Germline-derived CDR1 and CDR2 are LGHNA and YSLEER. This CDR3 has 15 amino acids. V was shortened by 0 bases and J by 2 bases, with 11 bases between the two germline ends. CDR3 sequence (DNA): TGCGCCAGCAGCCAAGATCGAAGGCAGGCCTACGAGCAGTACTTC. Protein product: CASSQDRRQAYEQYF.

The rearrangement links TRBV6-2 or TRBV6-3 to TRBJ2-1; weak D call: TRBD2 (6 bases). CDR1 MNHEY and CDR2 SVGEGT come from the germline V gene. This CDR3 is built from 16 residues. V was shortened by 2 bases and J by 0 bases, with 11 bases between the two germline ends. CDR3 DNA sequence: TGTGCCAGCAGTTACCTGGGACTTAGCTCCTACAATGAGCAGTTCTTC. Amino acids: CASSYLGLSSYNEQFF.

In this sample, this clonotype turned up many times. CDR3 residues: CASSRLYEQYF. CDR3 coding DNA: TGTGCCAGCAGTAGGCTTTACGAGCAGTACTTC. The chain recombines TRBV12-3 or TRBV12-4 with TRBJ2-7; D is unclear. Trimming pared 5 bases from V and 4 bases from J, leaving 6 bases between. This CDR3 region has 11 residues.

V gene TRBV5-1 combines with J gene TRBJ2-3; D gene uncertain. CDR1 is SGHRS, CDR2 YFSETQ, per germline. Deletions cut 3 bases from V and 0 bases from J, with 17 bases between. This CDR3 region has 17 residues. The CDR3 DNA follows: TGCGCCAGCAGCTCCCCAGGTAGTAGGTCTAGCACAGATACGCAGTATTTT. Translating it yields CASSSPGSRSSTDTQYF.

CDR3 loop: CASSAPGPSPYEQYF. For the CDR3, the DNA is TGTGCCAGCAGTGCCCCCGGGCCTTCCCCCTACGAGCAGTACTTC. The V gene is TRBV2, the J gene TRBJ2-7; D remains unclear. Germline V gene lookup returns CDR1 SNHLY and CDR2 FYNNEI. Trimming stripped 4 bases from V and 2 bases from J, with 15 bases between. There are 15 residues in the CDR3.

J is TRBJ2-3 and V is TRBV20-1, with 12 bases that match TRBD2. Germline CDR1 DFQATT, CDR2 SNEGSKA (reference sequence). V lost 5 bases and J lost 3; bases outside the gene matches: 6. The CDR3 runs to 15 residues. The CDR3 loop reads CSAWTSGKGTDTQYF. For the CDR3, the DNA is TGCAGTGCTTGGACTAGCGGGAAGGGGACAGATACGCAGTATTTT.

The CDR3, as DNA: TGTGCCAGCAGCTTAATCGGGGGCAGGGGGTTGAACGAGCAGTACTTC. Amino acids: CASSLIGGRGLNEQYF. The chain combines TRBV7-3 with TRBJ2-7; tentatively, D is TRBD1 (7 bases). CDR1 and CDR2 (germline): SGHTA, FQGTGA. Trimming removed 1 base from V and 5 bases from J, with 18 bases in between. CDR3 length equals 16 residues.

The chain recombines TRBV4-2 with TRBJ2-7; 9 nucleotides agree with TRBD2. Germline CDR1 reads LGHNA; CDR2 reads YNFKEQ. CDR3 length: 15 amino acids. With V trimmed by 2 bases and J by 3 bases, 5 bases remained unmatched. This chain's CDR3 is CASSQPSGGRYEQYF. CDR3 in DNA: TGTGCCAGCAGCCAACCGAGCGGGGGGCGCTACGAGCAGTACTTC.

The chain combines TRBV11-2 with TRBJ2-1; tentatively, D is TRBD2 (5 bases). This CDR3 is built from 13 residues. The germline gives CDR1 SGHAT, CDR2 FQNNGV. With 2 bases removed from V and 5 bases from J, the gap between germline ends came to 7 bases. CDR3 residues: CASSLMRDNEQFF. The CDR3 DNA sequence: TGTGCCAGCAGCTTAATGCGGGACAATGAGCAGTTCTTC.

This clonotype was counted ten times or more. This chain links TRBV6-2 or TRBV6-3 with TRBJ2-1; 8 nucleotides line up with TRBD2. The J segment lost 7 bases and the V segment lost 6 bases, leaving 8 bases of the junction unmatched. This CDR3 region has 14 residues. Per germline, CDR1 MNHEY and CDR2 SVGEGT. DNA of the CDR3: TGTGCCAGCAGACTAGCGGCTTATTATAATGAGCAGTTCTTC. Its translation is CASRLAAYYNEQFF.

This clonotype was seen more than once but under ten times. The chain employs TRBV20-1 and TRBJ2-1; D possibly matches TRBD1 or TRBD2 (5 bases each). This CDR3 is 14 amino acids long. Trimming cost V 6 bases and J 7 bases, with 19 bases left between them. Per germline, CDR1 DFQATT and CDR2 SNEGSKA (reference sequence). The CDR3 protein is CSARGRLRGNEQFF. The CDR3 DNA reads as TGCAGTGCGAGGGGCCGACTAAGAGGGAATGAGCAGTTCTTC.

The CDR3 DNA sequence: TGCAGTGCTAGAGAAGACAGGCTTAGGTGGTTCTTC. Protein: CSAREDRLRWFF. J is TRBJ2-1 and V is TRBV20-1, with a possible D match to TRBD1 (6 bases). V was clipped by 0 bases and J by 15 bases, with 15 bases between them. Per germline, CDR1 DFQATT and CDR2 SNEGSKA (reference sequence). The CDR3 spans 12 residues.